Below, one TCR beta chain is given with its context. The data were taken from a study of blood T cell repertoires in COVID-19. On the study more broadly: The United States, Italy and Spain were the sources of the acute and convalescent COVID-19 samples. PBMCs, B-cell-depleted T cells, or T cells were the source of the cDNA or gDNA that made up the material.

The CDR3 spans 13 residues. Unmatched junction bases numbered 8, after V lost 10 bases and J lost 10 bases. CDR1 and CDR2 from the germline V gene are LNHDA and SQIVND (reference sequence). How the authors handled the data: Cell counts per sample came from amplifying reference gene primers. Profiling relied on immunoSEQ multiplex PCR, and the TCRdb table lists in-frame clones only, not all of them. V and J calls plus clone size are reproduced from that table; the DNA served to infer D and trimming. Here the sample spans nearly 60,000 clones, roughly 84% being singletons. This clonotype was obtained from a man aged 40-50 years with active COVID-19. The specimen sequenced was peripheral blood. The rearrangement links TRBV19 to TRBJ1-6, with 9 bases that match TRBD1. Here the CDR3 DNA reads TGTGCCACATGGGACAGGGCGGGATCACCCCTCCACTTT. Protein: CATWDRAGSPLHF. Full variable domain (missing parts from reference TRBV19 and TRBJ1-6): DGGITQSPKYLFRKEGQNVTLSCEQNLNHDAMYWYRQDPGQGLRLIYYSQIVNDFQKGDIAEGYSVSREKKESFPLTVTSAQKNPTAFYLCATWDRAGSPLHFGNGTRLTVT.